The 10 T cell receptor beta chains presented below share a single source sample, sequenced in a study of CXCR3-negative and CXCR3-positive naive CD8 T cells. UMI-labeled 5' RACE yielded the TRB cDNA libraries. TCRdb re-analyzed the 5' RACE reads; it lists each CDR3 protein once, without DNA. The ten top clones account for around 0.5%, within a sample of 100,000 to 150,000 distinct CDR3 sequences. The source material was naive CXCR3- CD8+ T cells from blood. Subset meaning: CD45RO-CCR7+CD27+CD95- naive CD8+ T cells lacking CXCR3 (TNR3-). The origin of the receptors is a human donor in good health. Some clones in this sample may be carry-over from other donors' samples.

This CDR3 reads CASTNPKVLGTDTQYF. The gene calls are TRBV27 and TRBJ2-3. The CDR3 consists of 16 residues. Per the germline V gene, CDR1 is MNHEY and CDR2 is SMNVEV (reference sequence).

This chain connects TRBV27 to TRBJ2-7; the D call from TCRdb, TRBD1, cannot be confirmed without DNA. CDR3 length: 15 amino acids. Germline assignment: CDR1 MNHEY and CDR2 SMNVEV (reference sequence). CDR3 amino acids: CASSSERDGSYEQYF.

This chain connects TRBV28 to TRBJ1-5; TCRdb reports TRBD1, a call that lacks DNA to check it against. This CDR3 is built from 14 residues. Germline V gene sequence: CDR1 MDHEN, CDR2 SYDVKM. Here the CDR3 reads CASSLGRGLQPQHF.

The CDR3 region is CASSITAPDRGTHEQYF. The V gene is TRBV19, the J gene TRBJ2-7; without DNA, the TCRdb call of TRBD1 cannot be checked. CDR1 LNHDA and CDR2 SQIVND come from the germline V gene (reference sequence). This CDR3 comprises 17 residues.

The chain carries TRBV28 and TRBJ2-7; the TCRdb call, TRBD1, lacks DNA for checking. The germline CDR1 and CDR2 sequences are MDHEN and SYDVKM. There are 12 residues in the CDR3. CDR3 sequence reads: CASWDRGNEQYF. The complete variable domain, with remaining parts taken from reference TRBV28 and TRBJ2-7, reads DVKVTQSSRYLVKRTGEKVFLECVQDMDHENMFWYRQDPGLGLRLIYFSYDVKMKEKGDIPEGYSVSREKKERFSLILESASTNQTSMYLCASWDRGNEQYFGPGTRLTVT.

The chain uses TRBV7-3 and TRBJ2-5; TCRdb calls TRBD2, which cannot be checked without DNA. This CDR3 spans 17 amino acids. From germline, CDR1 is SGHTA and CDR2 FQGTGA. The CDR3 region is CAGSPGLAGGPQETQYF.

The chain links TRBV5-5 to TRBJ2-3. Per germline, CDR1 SGHKS and CDR2 YYEKEE (reference sequence). The CDR3 length is 14 residues. The CDR3: CASSLVTLTDTQYF.

J is TRBJ2-3 and V is TRBV6-2 or TRBV6-3; TCRdb designates TRBD2, a call that cannot be tested without DNA. The CDR3 has 16 amino acids. Germline loops: CDR1 MNHEY, CDR2 SVGEGT. CDR3 sequence: CASSYSAGMGTDTQYF.

V and J are TRBV28 and TRBJ1-1; there is no DNA to check the TCRdb D call of TRBD1. The CDR3 is 16 amino acids. The germline gives CDR1 MDHEN, CDR2 SYDVKM. CDR3 loop: CASSSPGQYTNTEAFF.

The CDR3 is CASRQNIQETQYF. V and J are TRBV10-2 and TRBJ2-5. CDR1 is WSHSY and CDR2 is SAAADI in the germline V gene. This CDR3 has 13 amino acids.